The T cell receptor beta chain under discussion was sequenced for a study of T cells in Graves' hyperthyroidism and ophthalmopathy (dated by TCRdb to about 2019). In the study overall: Peripheral blood was sampled at the time of initial diagnosis, prior to any treatment. Thyroid tissue and blood T-cell repertoires from roughly six Graves' hyperthyroidism patients were also compared in the study. A discovery cohort of roughly 96 patients, roughly 45 with Graves' ophthalmopathy and 55 to 60 with stable Graves' hyperthyroidism, was used to find distinguishing TCR V-J signatures. Once sampling was done, hyperthyroidism patients were given methimazole at a starting dose of 30 mg daily, whereas ophthalmopathy patients were given high-dose intravenous methylprednisolone. The 100 or so discovery patients were randomly divided into training and test sets at a 7:3 ratio. The paper describes TCR Vbeta CDR3 sequencing of 130 to 150 peripheral blood samples, made up of 43 ophthalmopathy patients, more than 70 hyperthyroidism patients and 17 progressor patients. Whether ophthalmopathy could be predicted prospectively was tested in an independent validation cohort made up of under 20 hyperthyroidism patients plus 17 patients who later progressed to ophthalmopathy. The paper as a whole reports these results and caveats: During validation, the model predicted progression to ophthalmopathy a median of about 6.5 months ahead of onset, with almost 71% sensitivity and 72% to 80% specificity. Sample size was not statistically predetermined, and blinding of investigators to group allocation was not performed. Most expanded thyroid clonotypes (frequency above 0.001) were also detected in blood, suggesting blood repertoires may reflect thyroid immune responses. Ophthalmopathy was separated from stable hyperthyroidism by a 13 V-J signature model, with 87.88% sensitivity and 81% to 83% specificity obtained in cross-validation and 80%/75% obtained in testing.

The TCR beta CDR3 regions were amplified from the RNA transcripts. A first-round RT-PCR of the TCR CDR3 used the HTBI primer set with the Qiagen OneStep RT-PCR kit. Libraries were constructed in a second round of multiplex PCR, after which size selection and purification were performed. The libraries were sequenced on an Illumina HiSeq2000 using paired-end 100 bp reads. Turning to the authors' computational methods: Raw data were processed with SOAPnuke, discarding reads with adapters, uncalled bases, mean Phred below 15, or no exact constant-primer or identifier match. High-quality paired reads were merged with COPE v1.2.5, and unique nucleotide sequences were defined as clonotypes. MiTCR v1.1 was used to align the clonotypes against IMGT TRBV, TRBD and TRBJ reference segments. The analysis included only V-J combinations with a frequency above 0.0001, which together covered around 99% of the repertoires. The TCS score was defined as the ratio of F50 (clonal expansion) to E x V (chaos), calculated using BLOSUM62-based TCRdist between CDR3 peptides within each V-J. Welch's t-statistics and random forest reduced roughly 530 V-J features to 13, which were used in a naive Bayes classifier (R e1071). Through fastp at Q25 and MiXCR, TCRdb rebuilt clones from the public reads, retaining in-frame beta chains. Rows are combined by CDR3 protein, so each entry shows the most common genes and DNA. The V and J calls reflect TCRdb's pipeline rather than the authors' work. Across this sample there are 250,000 to 350,000 distinct CDR3 sequences, with approximately 21% seen only once. The ten largest clones add up to under 65% of the sample.

Trimming removed 5 bases from V and 3 bases from J; the gene matches leave 7 bases unexplained. Including cysteine and phenylalanine, the CDR3 has 14 amino acids. The kept DNA is CDR3 alone, 42 bases in frame from the first base. CDR1 and CDR2 are drawn from the germline V gene: WSHSY, SAAADI. Ophthalmopathy patients had moderately to severely active disease, Clinical Activity Score of at least 3, NOSPECS grade of at least 4, and duration under 3 months. The study excluded patients with uncontrolled infections, other autoimmune diseases, pregnancy or lactation. Diagnoses were based on clinical symptoms, serum thyroxine and TRAb, thyroid ultrasound and orbital computed tomography. PBMCs were separated from roughly 10 ml of fresh peripheral blood using Ficoll-Paque density gradient centrifugation. Total RNA was extracted using Trizol reagent, and RNA quality was assessed on an Agilent 2100 Bioanalyzer.

A word on this clonotype: Its antigen specificity is not known. Qualities for individual bases were not recorded, and no much larger clone is one base off.

This clonotype originated in a man aged 30-40 years with Graves' ophthalmopathy. Sequenced material: blood. Rearrangement joined TRBV10-2 to TRBJ2-7; the junction holds 7 bases that match TRBD1. The CDR3 region reads CASSQTGTIYEQYF. The DNA reads as follows: TGCGCCAGCAGTCAGACAGGGACGATCTACGAGCAGTACTTC.